This entry lists 24 T cell receptor beta chains sequenced from one sample in a study of neoadjuvant nivolumab and ipilimumab in lung cancer. Profiling relied on immunoSEQ multiplex PCR, and the TCRdb table lists in-frame clones only, not all of them. This sample has 5,800 or so clones; almost 65% occur once, and the top ten carry about 14%. The sequences come from tumor tissue, collected after neoadjuvant nivolumab, alone or with ipilimumab, at or shortly before surgery. All receptors come from an adult with non-small cell lung cancer.

This clone was recorded a few times. The CDR3: CASGMGHSYEQYF. The CDR3 nucleotides read TGTGCCAGCGGGATGGGCCACTCCTACGAGCAGTACTTC. This chain joins TRBV6-1 and TRBJ2-7; D unclear. Germline assignment: CDR1 MNHNS and CDR2 SASEGT. The V and J ends lost 8 bases and 0 bases respectively, with 11 bases between them. The CDR3 is made up of 13 amino acids.

The V and J genes are TRBV28 and TRBJ2-7; D might be TRBD1 (6 bases). CDR1 and CDR2 from the germline V gene are MDHEN and SYDVKM. This CDR3 is 12 amino acids long. V lost 7 bases and J lost 10, with 17 bases in between. CDR3 sequence reads: CASTLPRGPQYF. CDR3 coding DNA: TGTGCCAGCACTCTCCCCAGGGGCCCTCAGTACTTC.

The sample holds a few counts of this clone. The V gene is TRBV29-1, the J gene TRBJ1-2, with a weak D call TRBD1 (5 bases). This CDR3 has 14 residues. Germline loops: CDR1 SQVTM, CDR2 ANQGSEA. V was trimmed by 0 bases and J by 8 bases, leaving 16 bases between them. CDR3 protein: CSVEDLRGGDGYTF. CDR3 nucleotides: TGCAGCGTTGAAGATCTTCGGGGGGGGGACGGCTACACCTTC.

This clone was seen only once. V usage is TRBV7-9 and J usage is TRBJ1-5; unclear D gene. CDR1 is SEHNR and CDR2 is FQNEAQ in the germline V gene (reference sequence). V lost 2 bases, J lost 2 bases, and 7 bases lay in between. The CDR3 totals 14 residues. The CDR3 region is CASSLSRGNQPQHF. The CDR3 DNA follows: TGTGCCAGCAGCTTATCCCGGGGCAATCAGCCCCAGCATTTT.

The V and J genes are TRBV10-3 and TRBJ2-7; TRBD2 matches at 7 bases. Germline lookup yields CDR1 ENHRY and CDR2 SYGVKD. V lost 4 bases, J lost 6 bases, and 6 bases stayed unmatched. The length of the CDR3 is 13 residues. CDR3 region: CAISGLAGGEQYF. For the CDR3, the DNA is TGTGCCATCAGTGGACTAGCTGGGGGCGAGCAGTACTTC.

The CDR3: CASSLKASGSPEQYF. The CDR3 nucleotides are TGTGCCAGCAGCTTAAAGGCTAGCGGGAGTCCCGAGCAGTACTTC. The V call is TRBV7-1, the J call TRBJ2-7; 10 bases are a match to TRBD2. TRBV7-1 is an open reading frame, and its role is uncertain. The CDR3 spans 15 residues. V trimming: 4 bases; J trimming: 6 bases; junction bases outside the gene matches: 9.

This chain uses TRBV6-5 with TRBJ2-1, with 9 bases matching TRBD1. Germline values: CDR1 MNHEY, CDR2 SVGAGI. The CDR3 runs to 13 residues. The trim removed 5 bases at V and 10 bases at J, leaving 6 bases unmatched. DNA for the CDR3: TGTGCCAGCAGTACGGACAGGGGCGGGGAGCAGTTCTTC. It codes for CASSTDRGGEQFF.

The V and J genes are TRBV28 and TRBJ1-5; no reliable D call. Germline values: CDR1 MDHEN, CDR2 SYDVKM. The CDR3 covers 14 residues. Trimming took 2 bases from V and 4 from J, leaving 9 bases between them. The CDR3 bases are TGTGCCAGCAGTTTAGGGCGGAGGAATCAGCCCCAGCATTTT. This codes for CASSLGRRNQPQHF.

V and J are TRBV5-4 and TRBJ1-2; the match to TRBD1 covers 11 bases. The germline V gene has CDR1 SGHNT and CDR2 YYREEE (reference sequence). This CDR3 comprises 14 residues. V shed 4 bases, J shed 4 bases, and the junction held 3 bases outside the gene matches. The CDR3 is CASSPGQGAYGYTF. CDR3 sequence (DNA): TGTGCCAGCAGCCCAGGACAGGGGGCCTATGGCTACACCTTC.

This chain links TRBV5-4 with TRBJ2-3; 13 nucleotides agree with TRBD2. V shed 2 bases, J shed 1 base, and the junction held 1 base outside the gene matches. Per germline, CDR1 SGHNT and CDR2 YYREEE (reference sequence). This CDR3 region has 16 residues. CDR3: CASSLGLAGGTDTQYF. CDR3 DNA sequence: TGTGCCAGCAGCTTAGGACTAGCGGGGGGCACAGATACGCAGTATTTT.

The chain is built from TRBV9 and TRBJ2-2, with 8 positions matching TRBD1. CDR1 is SGDLS, CDR2 YYNGEE, per germline. The CDR3 length is 16 residues. The ends lost 0 bases at V and 2 bases at J; junction bases unmatched: 3. In nucleotides, the CDR3 is TGTGCCAGCAGCGTAGGGGCAGGGGGCAACACCGGGGAGCTGTTTTTT. This sequence encodes CASSVGAGGNTGELFF.

This clone is categorized as large (0.1 to 1%). The CDR3 loop is CASSYSRGSSGNTIYF. The CDR3 DNA follows: TGTGCCAGCAGTTACTCCCGGGGATCGTCTGGAAACACCATATATTTT. The chain couples TRBV6-6 to TRBJ1-3; D gene unclear. Germline loops: CDR1 MNHNY, CDR2 SVGAGI (reference sequence). V gave up 0 bases and J gave up 1 base, with 10 bases separating them. The CDR3 extends over 16 amino acids.

This chain links TRBV27 with TRBJ1-4, with D tentatively TRBD1 (6 bases). Per the germline V gene, CDR1 is MNHEY and CDR2 is SMNVEV (reference sequence). The V end lost 3 bases, the J end lost 2 bases, and 10 bases lay between the germline ends. This CDR3 region has 15 residues. CDR3 sequence: CASSFTGNTNEKLFF. CDR3 sequence (DNA): TGTGCCAGCAGTTTCACAGGGAATACTAATGAAAAACTGTTTTTT.

V and J are TRBV7-9 and TRBJ2-7; 10 bases map to TRBD1. The CDR3 contains 13 residues. The germline gives CDR1 SEHNR, CDR2 FQNEAQ (reference sequence). J gave up 5 bases and V 6 bases, and 4 bases lay outside the gene matches. CDR3 nucleotides: TGTGCCAGCAGTCGACAGGGGGCGGACGAGCAGTACTTC. Translation: CASSRQGADEQYF.

The chain employs TRBV5-4 and TRBJ2-7, with D possibly being TRBD1 or TRBD2 (5 bases each). The ends were cut back, 5 bases at V and 0 bases at J, with 12 bases in the middle. From germline, CDR1 is SGHNT and CDR2 YYREEE (reference sequence). This CDR3 comprises 14 residues. Written as DNA, the CDR3 is TGTGCCAGCAGTAACCCGGGACGCTCCTACGAGCAGTACTTC. Amino acid sequence: CASSNPGRSYEQYF.

This chain connects TRBV7-8 to TRBJ1-3; D not resolved. The CDR3 totals 16 residues. Germline V gene sequence: CDR1 SGHVS, CDR2 FQNEAQ. V lost 4 bases to trimming and J lost 0 bases, with 13 bases between them. For the CDR3, the DNA is TGTGCCAGCAGCTCGGGTCTTATCAGCTCTGGAAACACCATATATTTT. This gives the protein CASSSGLISSGNTIYF.

This chain connects TRBV7-8 to TRBJ2-7, with 7 bases matching TRBD1. Germline values: CDR1 SGHVS, CDR2 FQNEAQ. J gave up 4 bases and V 5 bases, and 5 bases lay outside the gene matches. The CDR3 consists of 13 residues. The CDR3 DNA reads TGTGCCAGCAGCCGGGACAGAGGATACGAGCAGTACTTC. Its translation is CASSRDRGYEQYF. The full variable domain, with the rest looked up from reference TRBV7-8 and TRBJ2-7, is GAGVSQSPRYKVAKRGQDVALRCDPISGHVSLFWYQQALGQGPEFLTYFQNEAQLDKSGLPSDRFFAERPEGSVSTLKIQRTQQEDSAVYLCASSRDRGYEQYFGPGTRLTVT.

This chain links TRBV5-1 with TRBJ2-1, with 7 bases aligning to TRBD2. Germline CDR1 reads SGHRS; CDR2 reads YFSETQ. CDR3 length equals 15 residues. Unmatched junction bases numbered 14, after V lost 4 bases and J lost 10 bases. CDR3 nucleotides: TGCGCCAGCAGCCATACTAGCGCGCCCACCCAGGAGCAGTTCTTC. It encodes CASSHTSAPTQEQFF. Using reference TRBV5-1 and TRBJ2-1 for the parts outside the CDR3, the full variable domain is KAGVTQTPRYLIKTRGQQVTLSCSPISGHRSVSWYQQTPGQGLQFLFEYFSETQRNKGNFPGRFSGRQFSNSRSEMNVSTLELGDSALYLCASSHTSAPTQEQFFGPGTRLTVL.

This clone was seen once. The V gene is TRBV5-4, the J gene TRBJ2-2; no clear D gene. V dropped 5 bases and J dropped 7 bases, with 6 bases sitting between them. Germline CDR1 is SGHNT and CDR2 is YYREEE (reference sequence). The CDR3 spans 11 residues. The CDR3: CASRGLGELFF. CDR3 DNA: TGTGCCAGCAGGGGTCTCGGGGAGCTGTTTTTT.

This clone is classed as medium-sized. The chain joins TRBV7-2 to TRBJ2-4; 8 nucleotides match TRBD1. This CDR3 has 16 amino acids. The V segment lost 5 bases and the J segment 6 bases; nucleotides outside the gene matches: 12. From germline, CDR1 is SGHTA and CDR2 FQGNSA. CDR3 sequence: CASSPGQGYVSNIQYF. CDR3 in DNA: TGTGCCAGCAGCCCCGGACAGGGTTATGTTTCAAACATTCAGTACTTC.

This chain uses TRBV30 with TRBJ2-7; D unclear. The CDR3 spans 13 residues. V lost 1 base, J lost 5 bases, and 12 bases lay in between. Germline CDR1 and CDR2: GTSNPN and SVGIG (reference sequence). CDR3 bases: TGTGCCTGGAGTGCCTACCGGGCCCACGAGCAGTACTTC. This codes for CAWSAYRAHEQYF. Based on the CDR3 plus reference TRBV30 and TRBJ2-7, the full variable domain is SQTIHQWPATLVQPVGSPLSLECTVEGTSNPNLYWYRQAAGRGLQLLFYSVGIGQISSEVPQNLSASRPQDRQFILSSKKLLLSDSGFYLCAWSAYRAHEQYFGPGTRLTVT.

The CDR3 coding sequence is TGTGCCAGCAGCTTAGGAAACTATGGCTACACCTTC. Protein product: CASSLGNYGYTF. V gene TRBV5-6 combines with J gene TRBJ1-2; unclear D gene. With 2 bases removed from V and 2 bases from J, the gap between germline ends came to 4 bases. The CDR3 is made up of 12 amino acids. Germline values: CDR1 SGHDT, CDR2 YYEEEE.

This clone was observed a single time. The rearrangement joins TRBV27 to TRBJ2-1; 15 bases agree with TRBD2. The CDR3 length is 15 residues. Trimming cost V 11 bases and J 6 bases; bases outside gene matches: 8. Looked up from germline, CDR1 is MNHEY and CDR2 is SMNVEV (reference sequence). CDR3 in amino acids: CAFKGLAGGFNEQFF. The DNA of the CDR3 is TGTGCCTTCAAGGGACTAGCGGGAGGCTTCAATGAGCAGTTCTTC.

The chain recombines TRBV5-4 with TRBJ2-5; perhaps TRBD2 as D (6 bases). Trimming removed 3 bases from V and 4 bases from J, with 7 bases in between. The CDR3 sequence is 12 residues long. CDR1 and CDR2 (germline): SGHNT, YYREEE (reference sequence). This chain's CDR3 is CASSSRGETQYF. The CDR3 DNA sequence: TGTGCCAGCAGCTCGCGGGGAGAGACCCAGTACTTC.